The TCR beta chain described here comes from a study of Ad26.COV2.S vaccination and SARS-CoV-2 variants (dated by TCRdb to the early 2020s). About the investigation overall: Vaccine-arm donors came from COV1001, a multicentre, randomized, double-blind, placebo-controlled phase I-IIa trial of Ad26.COV2.S in healthy adults. Ad26.COV2.S was given intramuscularly at 5x10^10 or 1x10^11 viral particles, as a single shot or as two shots 56 days apart. Sequencing of the TCRbeta repertoire served to evaluate the specificity and breadth of SARS-CoV-2-reactive T cell receptors following Ad26.COV2.S vaccination. The TCR-sequenced set comprised approximately 32 samples: about 19 Ad26.COV2.S vaccine recipients, 5 placebo recipients and 8 SARS-CoV-2 convalescent individuals. Participants in the trial were split at random into five groups of five each, receiving low-dose or high-dose Ad26.COV2.S once or twice, or else placebo on both occasions. Blinding of investigators to trial group allocation was maintained during experiments and outcome assessment. What the research found in general, with its limitations: Spike-specific TCR breadth was higher in Ad26.COV2.S recipients than in placebo recipients (P = 0.0014). The study was not powered for comparison of responses between vaccine doses or regimens. It was noted by the authors that total T cell responses may have been underestimated by the TCR breadth and depth analyses. After vaccination, substantial breadth of spike-specific CD8+ and CD4+ T cell responses was reported. Non-spike TCR breadth was comparable between vaccine and placebo recipients, consistent with the vaccine containing only spike.

In light of the paper, this sample's treatment or condition label describes: some 20 received Ad26.COV2.S at low or high dose, single or two shots; 5 received placebo; per-sample allocation not given. Repertoires of vaccine and placebo recipients were sequenced from samples collected on day 63 after the first injection. In Cohort 1b, around 23 adults aged 18-55 years were enrolled at a single site in Boston, USA, between 29 July and 7 August 2020. Ad26.COV2.S was a replication-incompetent adenovirus type 26 vector that expressed a prefusion-stabilized SARS-CoV-2 spike protein derived from the original Wuhan strain. About this clone itself: Which antigen it targets is not known. Per-nucleotide qualities are absent, and no much larger clonotype sits a single base away.

The immunoSEQ Assay was used to sequence TCRbeta CDR3 regions. After extraction, genomic DNA underwent amplification by bias-controlled multiplex PCR, followed by high-throughput sequencing. On the authors' methods: Collapsing and filtering of sequences were performed to quantify the absolute abundance of each unique TCRbeta CDR3 region. T cell fraction was estimated by normalization of TCRbeta template counts to usable DNA, with usable DNA being measured through amplification of reference genes present in all nucleated cells. Repertoire TCRs were annotated as SARS-CoV-2-specific when V gene, CDR3 amino acid sequence and J gene were exactly matched to a known reactive TCR set. The reference SARS-CoV-2 TCR set came from MIRA and was filtered for enrichment in COVID-19-positive ImmuneCODE repertoires, removing public or cross-reactive TCRs. Using the MIRA antigens, annotated TCRs were further analysed by specific ORF or by position within an ORF. Breadth was defined as annotated unique rearrangements over total unique productive rearrangements; depth was the summed frequency of those rearrangements. Two-sided Wilcoxon rank-sum tests were applied when comparing TCR breadth between groups. TCRdb provides this immuneACCESS table in a form limited to in-frame rearrangements. Some clones are lacking; in checked studies, under half of them reflect an unresolved V gene, and why the rest are absent is not known. D and trimming come from the DNA, and the V and J calls and clone size come from that table. The sample data list approximately 420,000 clones, and over 75% of these were observed just once. The top ten constitute 3.6% of the sample.

From the germline V gene, CDR1 is MDHEN and CDR2 is SYDVKM. For this chain, trimming is 9 bases at the V end and 7 bases at the J end, and the number of junction bases without a gene match is 6. Including the terminal cysteine and phenylalanine, the CDR3 comprises 13 residues. Only CDR3 DNA remains: 39 bases, in frame from the first base. The TCR was taken from a person between 18 and 59 years old who received the Ad26.COV2.S COVID-19 vaccine or a placebo. The source material was peripheral blood, sampled in a trial of Ad26.COV2.S vaccine versus placebo. Recombination connected TRBV28 to TRBJ2-3; TRBD2 fits 11 bases in the junction. The nucleotide sequence is given as TGTGCCAGTTTAGCGGGGGGGTCGTATACGCAGTATTTT. Its protein is CASLAGGSYTQYF.